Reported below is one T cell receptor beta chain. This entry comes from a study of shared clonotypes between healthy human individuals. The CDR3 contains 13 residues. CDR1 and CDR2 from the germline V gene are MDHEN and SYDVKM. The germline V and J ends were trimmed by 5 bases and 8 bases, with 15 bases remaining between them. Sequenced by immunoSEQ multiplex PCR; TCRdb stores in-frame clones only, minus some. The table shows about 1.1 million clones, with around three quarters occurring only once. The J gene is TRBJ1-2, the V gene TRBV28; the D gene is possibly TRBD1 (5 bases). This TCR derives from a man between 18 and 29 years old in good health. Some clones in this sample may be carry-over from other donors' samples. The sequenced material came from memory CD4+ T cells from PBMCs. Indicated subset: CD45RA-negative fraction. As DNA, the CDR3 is TGTGCCAGCAGTCTCTCAGGGCTAAGAGGCTACACCTTC. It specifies CASSLSGLRGYTF.